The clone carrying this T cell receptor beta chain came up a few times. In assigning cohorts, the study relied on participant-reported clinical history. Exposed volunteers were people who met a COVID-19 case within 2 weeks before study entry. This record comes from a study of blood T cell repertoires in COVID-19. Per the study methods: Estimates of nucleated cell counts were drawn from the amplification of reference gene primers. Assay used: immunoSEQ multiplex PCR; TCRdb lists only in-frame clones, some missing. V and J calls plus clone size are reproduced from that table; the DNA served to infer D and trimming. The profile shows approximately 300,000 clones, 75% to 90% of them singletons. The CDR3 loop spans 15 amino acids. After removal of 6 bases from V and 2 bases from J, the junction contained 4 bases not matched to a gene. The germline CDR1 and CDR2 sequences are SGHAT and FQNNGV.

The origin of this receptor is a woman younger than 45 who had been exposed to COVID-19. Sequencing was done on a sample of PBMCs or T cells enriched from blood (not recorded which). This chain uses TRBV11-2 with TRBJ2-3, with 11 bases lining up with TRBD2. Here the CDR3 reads CASRPSGGSTDTQYF. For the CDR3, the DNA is TGTGCCAGCAGGCCTAGCGGGGGGTCCACAGATACGCAGTATTTT.